This T cell receptor (beta chain) was identified during a study of control samples from healthy donors and cancer patients. Sequencing was performed with immunoSEQ multiplex PCR; in TCRdb, only in-frame clones are kept and a portion is missing. Among over 25,000 clones, 70% to 90% were seen once, and the ten largest hold about 3.7%. The CDR3 loop spans 13 amino acids. Germline CDR1 MNHNY, CDR2 SVGAGI (reference sequence). V lost 0 bases and J lost 2, with 5 bases in between. The receptor comes from a female donor with melanoma. The sequenced material came from formalin-fixed, paraffin-embedded tissue. The chain joins TRBV6-6 to TRBJ2-7; D not resolved. Written as DNA, the CDR3 is TGTGCCAGCAGTTACTCAGGGACCTACGAGCAGTACTTC. This codes for CASSYSGTYEQYF.